Presented here are 3 T cell receptor beta chains from one specimen sequenced in a study of shared clonotypes between healthy human individuals (dated by TCRdb to about 2020). Receptors were amplified or captured by the immunoSEQ multiplex PCR assay. TCRdb holds this immuneACCESS table with in-frame rearrangements only. Some clones are missing; in checked studies, unresolved V genes explain under half, and the rest has no known cause. For this sample there are roughly 890,000 clones; almost 95% appear just once. Of the sample, approximately 25% falls within the top ten clones. CD8 naive samples consisted of CD45RO-negative cells that were positively selected for CCR7, yielding a CD45RA+CCR7+ population without TemRA cells. Specimen: naive CD8+ T cells sorted from blood. Read against the paper, the sample's cell subset or site label means: CD45RA+CCR7+. These receptors were collected from a man in his thirties or forties in good health.

V is TRBV10-2 and J is TRBJ1-2, with D possibly being TRBD1 (5 bases). CDR1 is WSHSY and CDR2 is SAAADI in the germline V gene. The CDR3 runs to 14 residues. Trimming took off 0 bases at V and 5 bases at J, with 10 bases between the two ends. CDR3 residues: CASSESQGRYGYTF. The CDR3 coding sequence is TGCGCCAGCAGTGAGTCCCAGGGAAGATATGGCTACACCTTC.

V and J are TRBV28 and TRBJ1-5; 7 bases match TRBD1. In germline, CDR1 is MDHEN, CDR2 SYDVKM. The CDR3 loop spans 17 amino acids. Trimming removed 2 bases from V and 5 bases from J; junction bases left unmatched: 12. In DNA form, the CDR3 reads TGTGCCAGCAGTTTAGCTTCTGACAGGGCTTTCTATCAGCCCCAGCATTTT. Protein sequence: CASSLASDRAFYQPQHF.

Concerning this clone: The identical CDR3 is also encoded by other nucleotide sequences in the sample. The chain has TRBV28 and TRBJ2-7; weak D call: TRBD2 (5 bases). The CDR3 covers 15 residues. The ends were cut back, 6 bases at V and 1 base at J, with 16 bases in the middle. The germline CDR1 and CDR2 sequences are MDHEN and SYDVKM. In DNA form, the CDR3 reads TGTGCCAGCAGCTCCCCGCTAGCCGGGTCCTACGAGCAGTACTTC. Its translation: CASSSPLAGSYEQYF.